Below, one T cell receptor (beta chain) is given with its context. It lacks a known antigen. No base-level quality is on record; no much larger clone is a single base apart. What the time point label conveys for this sample: about 28 days (+/-7) after the second vaccine dose. Because spike-specific TCR depth and breadth did not differ between the two schedules, AZD1222 recipients who got a second dose at roughly 4 weeks were pooled with those who got a second dose at roughly 12 weeks. Vaccinee samples were obtained from the UK trials COV001 and COV002, which included a single-blind randomized controlled phase 2/3 trial of AZD1222 (ChAdOx1 nCoV-19) in healthy adults. Trial participant PBMC samples were collected at day 0 and day 28 after the second dose for TCRbeta chain sequencing. The CDR3 regions of human TCRbeta chains were subjected to immunosequencing. From the authors' description of their analysis: Repertoire TCRs were matched against a reference library of SARS-CoV-2-specific TCRs generated with the MIRA antigen-specificity platform. Breadth meant the fraction of unique TCRs that were SARS-CoV-2-associated, whereas depth meant the fraction of total T cells that were SARS-CoV-2-associated. Using the MIRA data, each spike-specific TCR was mapped to the spike region that the TCR reacts to and placed in a CD4 or CD8 class. Log10-transformed breadth and depth values were compared by one-way ANOVA with Sidak's multiple comparisons tests. TCRdb took over this immuneACCESS table, retaining in-frame rearrangements with V and J assigned. Such tables are incomplete; in checked studies, under half of the missing clones stem from an unresolved V gene, and the remainder is unexplained. Clone size and V and J calls were adopted from that table, with D and trimming inferred from the DNA. The sample records around 150,000 clones, roughly 94% of which are singletons. The ten largest clones capture around 1% of the sample.

V is cut by 1 base and J by 9 bases, and the space between the germline ends is 6 bases. The CDR3 starts with the cysteine, ends with the phenylalanine, and has 11 residues. Only the CDR3 portion is preserved as DNA: 33 bases, with reading frame beginning at the first base. CDR1 LGHDT and CDR2 YNNKEL were looked up in the germline V gene (reference sequence). This sample is part of a study of T cell responses to AZD1222 COVID-19 vaccine (dated by TCRdb to the early 2020s). Regarding the study in general: A total of about 230 trial participants underwent TCR sequencing, of whom some 210 received two doses of AZD1222 and about 26 received two doses of the MenACWY control vaccine. Trial participants were enrolled by age into subgroups of 18-55, 56-69 and 70-plus years, and around 140, 26 and 57 TCR-sequenced participants, respectively, were included in these subgroups.

Here is what the overall study found, with its caveats: Participants were mostly white British, with more females than males. The authors suggested clonal diversity may have been underestimated. Reportedly, almost half of the unique spike-specific TCRs recognized epitopes lying outside the regions that are mutated in the B.1.351 and B.1.1.7 variants. The vaccine-associated CD4 TCRs covered the entire spike protein, and the dominant responses fell in regions 160-218 and 743-854. Conclusions about previously exposed vaccinees were limited because only six AZD1222 recipients were SARS-CoV-2 seropositive at baseline. A significant rise in spike-specific TCR breadth and depth was observed after two AZD1222 doses relative to day 0 and relative to MenACWY recipients. The 56-69-year group was small, and its depth increase did not reach significance, likely because of low power. Because no samples from the day 14 peak response were available, repertoires could be characterized only after the peak T cell response.

Recombination linked TRBV3-1 (or the pseudogene TRBV3-2) to TRBJ1-2; the D gene lacks a confident call. Sequencing was performed on peripheral blood, taken 28 days after the second AZD1222 dose. The source is an adult who received the AZD1222 COVID-19 vaccine. CDR3 sequence: CASSQARSYTF. The DNA reads TGTGCCAGCAGCCAAGCAAGGAGCTACACCTTC.